The T cell receptor beta chain described here comes from a study of T cell responses to AZD1222 COVID-19 vaccine. About this clone: The antigen is not known. Other nucleotide sequences in the sample specify the same CDR3.

Findings and caveats of the study: In a largely white British group with more females than males, clonal diversity was possibly underestimated. AZD1222 recipients seropositive at baseline numbered only 6 or 7. Spike-specific TCR breadth and depth were elevated following two AZD1222 doses.

Sequencing was performed with immunoSEQ multiplex PCR; in TCRdb, only in-frame clones are kept and a portion is missing. The repertoire includes about 87,000 clones, 90% of them detected once, and 8% to 9.5% sits in the top ten. V was clipped by 3 bases and J by 2 bases; unmatched bases: 1. CDR1 and CDR2 (germline): SEHNR, FQNEAQ (reference sequence). This CDR3 spans 14 amino acids. The source material was peripheral blood, sampled on day 0 of AZD1222 vaccination. This receptor was obtained from an adult in good health. The genes are TRBV7-9 and TRBJ1-5, with TRBD1 matching over 7 bases. The CDR3, as DNA: TGTGCCAGCAGCTTTACAGGGGGCAATCAGCCCCAGCATTTT. It codes for CASSFTGGNQPQHF.